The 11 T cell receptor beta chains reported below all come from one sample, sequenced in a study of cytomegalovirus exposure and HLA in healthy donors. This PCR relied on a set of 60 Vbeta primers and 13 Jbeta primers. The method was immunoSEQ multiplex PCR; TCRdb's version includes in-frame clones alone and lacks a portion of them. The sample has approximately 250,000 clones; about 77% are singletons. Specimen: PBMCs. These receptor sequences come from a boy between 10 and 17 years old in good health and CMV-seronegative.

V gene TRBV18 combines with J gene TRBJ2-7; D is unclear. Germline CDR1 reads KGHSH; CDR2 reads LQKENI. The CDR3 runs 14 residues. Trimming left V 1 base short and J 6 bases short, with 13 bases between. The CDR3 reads CASSPRPGSSEQYF. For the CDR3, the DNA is TGTGCCAGCTCACCACGGCCAGGCAGCAGCGAGCAGTACTTC.

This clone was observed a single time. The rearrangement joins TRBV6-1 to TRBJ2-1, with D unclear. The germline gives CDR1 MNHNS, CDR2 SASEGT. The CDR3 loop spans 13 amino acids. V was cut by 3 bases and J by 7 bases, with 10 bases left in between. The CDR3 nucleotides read TGTGCCAGCAGTGACCCCCGGTGGAATGAGCAGTTCTTC. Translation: CASSDPRWNEQFF.

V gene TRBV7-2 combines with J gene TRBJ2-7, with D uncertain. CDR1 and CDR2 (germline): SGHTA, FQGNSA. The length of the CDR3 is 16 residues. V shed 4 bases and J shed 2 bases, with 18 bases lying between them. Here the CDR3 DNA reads TGTGCCAGCAGCTCGAGCCCCGGTCACCCACCCTACGAGCAGTACTTC. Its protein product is CASSSSPGHPPYEQYF.

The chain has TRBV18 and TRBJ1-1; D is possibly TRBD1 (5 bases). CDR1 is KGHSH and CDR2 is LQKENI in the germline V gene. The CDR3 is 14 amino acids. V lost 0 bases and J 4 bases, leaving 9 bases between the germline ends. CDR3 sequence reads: CASSPPTGGTEAFF. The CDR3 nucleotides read TGTGCCAGCTCACCACCGACGGGGGGCACTGAAGCTTTCTTT.

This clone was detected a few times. CDR3 region: CASSESQSYEQYF. In DNA, the CDR3 is TGTGCCAGCAGTGAATCGCAGTCCTACGAGCAGTACTTC. The chain links TRBV2 to TRBJ2-7; no clear D. CDR1 SNHLY and CDR2 FYNNEI come from the germline V gene. V lost 2 bases and J 1 base, leaving 6 bases between the germline ends. CDR3 length equals 13 residues.

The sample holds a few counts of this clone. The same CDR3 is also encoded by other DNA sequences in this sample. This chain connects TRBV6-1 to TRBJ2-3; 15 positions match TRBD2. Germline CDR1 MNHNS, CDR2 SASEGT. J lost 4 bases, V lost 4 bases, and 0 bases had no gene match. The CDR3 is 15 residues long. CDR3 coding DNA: TGTGCCAGCAGTGGGACTAGCGGGGGGGCAGATACGCAGTATTTT. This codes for CASSGTSGGADTQYF.

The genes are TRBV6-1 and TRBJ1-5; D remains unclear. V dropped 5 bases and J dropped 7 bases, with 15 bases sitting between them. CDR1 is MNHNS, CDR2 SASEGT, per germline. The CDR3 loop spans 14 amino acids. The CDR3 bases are TGTGCCAGCAGTCGAGACACTTATGACCAGCCCCAGCATTTT. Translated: CASSRDTYDQPQHF.

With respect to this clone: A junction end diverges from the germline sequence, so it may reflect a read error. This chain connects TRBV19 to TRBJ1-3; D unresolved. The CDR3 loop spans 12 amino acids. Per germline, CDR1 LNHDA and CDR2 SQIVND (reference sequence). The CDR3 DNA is TGTGCCAGTAGTACTCCAGGATCCCAGAGAGAATTT. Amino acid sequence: CASSTPGSQREF.

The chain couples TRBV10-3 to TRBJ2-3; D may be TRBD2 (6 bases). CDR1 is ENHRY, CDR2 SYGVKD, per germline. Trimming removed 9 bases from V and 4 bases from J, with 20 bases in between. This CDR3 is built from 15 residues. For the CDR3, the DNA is TGTGCCATACTCCGAGCGGGCCCGGGGGCAGATACGCAGTATTTT. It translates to CAILRAGPGADTQYF.

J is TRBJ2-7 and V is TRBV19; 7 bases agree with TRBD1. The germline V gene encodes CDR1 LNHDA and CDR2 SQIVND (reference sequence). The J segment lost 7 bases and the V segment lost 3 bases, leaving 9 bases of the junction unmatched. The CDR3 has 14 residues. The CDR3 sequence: CASSIITGAGEQYF. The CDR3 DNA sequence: TGTGCCAGTAGTATTATAACAGGGGCCGGGGAGCAGTACTTC.

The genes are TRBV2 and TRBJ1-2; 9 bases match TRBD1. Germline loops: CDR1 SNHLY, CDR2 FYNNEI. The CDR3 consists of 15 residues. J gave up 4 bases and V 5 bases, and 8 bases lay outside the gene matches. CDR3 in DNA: TGTGCCAGCAGTTCCGAACAGGGGGCGGGCTATGGCTACACCTTC. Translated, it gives CASSSEQGAGYGYTF.